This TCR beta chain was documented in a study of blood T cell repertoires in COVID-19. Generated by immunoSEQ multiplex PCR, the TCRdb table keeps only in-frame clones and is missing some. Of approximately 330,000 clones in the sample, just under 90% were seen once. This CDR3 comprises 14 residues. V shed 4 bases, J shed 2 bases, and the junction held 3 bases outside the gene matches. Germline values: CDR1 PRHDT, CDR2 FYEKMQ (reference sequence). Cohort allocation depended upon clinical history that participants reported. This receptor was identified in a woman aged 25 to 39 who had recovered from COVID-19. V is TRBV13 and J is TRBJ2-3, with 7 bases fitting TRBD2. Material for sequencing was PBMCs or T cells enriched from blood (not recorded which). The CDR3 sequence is CASSSGTITDTQYF. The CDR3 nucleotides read TGTGCCAGCAGCTCCGGGACTATCACAGATACGCAGTATTTT.